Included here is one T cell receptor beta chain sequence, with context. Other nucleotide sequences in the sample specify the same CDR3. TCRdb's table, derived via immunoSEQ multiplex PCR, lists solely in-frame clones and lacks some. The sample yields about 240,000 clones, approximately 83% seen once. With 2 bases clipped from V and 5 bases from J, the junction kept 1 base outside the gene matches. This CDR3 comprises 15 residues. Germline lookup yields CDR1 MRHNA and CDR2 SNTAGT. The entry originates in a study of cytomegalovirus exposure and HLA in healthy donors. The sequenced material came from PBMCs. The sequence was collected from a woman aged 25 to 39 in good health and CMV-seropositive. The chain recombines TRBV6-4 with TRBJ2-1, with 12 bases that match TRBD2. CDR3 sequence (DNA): TGTGCCAGCAGTGACCGACTAGCGGGGGACAATGAGCAGTTCTTC. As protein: CASSDRLAGDNEQFF.